The 6 T cell receptor beta chains in this list originate from one sample, sequenced in a study of T cell repertoires in cytomegalovirus infection. From the reads, TCRdb called clonotypes with MiXCR, one entry per CDR3 protein. The sample yields about 110,000 distinct CDR3 sequences, roughly 41% seen once. Which antigens these TCRs recognize remains unknown. The input for sequencing was CD8+ T cells from cultured PBMCs, taken from culture after CMV antigen stimulation. The source of these receptors is a human donor in good health (CMV status not recorded). Some clones in this sample may be carry-over from other donors' samples.

The sample holds a few counts of this clonotype. V usage is TRBV7-3 and J usage is TRBJ1-5; D ambiguous. Trimming took off 4 bases at V and 9 bases at J, with 10 bases between the two ends. Germline V gene lookup returns CDR1 SGHTA and CDR2 FQGTGA. The CDR3 runs 12 residues. CDR3 amino acids: CASSSWGGPQHF. In DNA form, the CDR3 reads TGTGCCAGCAGCTCCTGGGGTGGGCCCCAGCATTTT. Using reference TRBV7-3 and TRBJ1-5 for the parts outside the CDR3, the full variable domain is GAGVSQTPSNKVTEKGKYVELRCDPISGHTALYWYRQSLGQGPEFLIYFQGTGAADDSGLPNDRFFAVRPEGSVSTLKIQRTERGDSAVYLCASSSWGGPQHFGDGTRLSIL.

The V and J genes are TRBV7-2 and TRBJ2-7, with 9 bases identical to TRBD1. The ends lost 6 bases at V and 3 bases at J; junction bases unmatched: 9. Germline CDR1 SGHTA, CDR2 FQGNSA. This CDR3 contains 15 residues. For the CDR3, the DNA is TGTGCCAGCAGTCGGACAGGGGAATCCAACTACGAGCAGTACTTC. Translated: CASSRTGESNYEQYF.

The chain carries TRBV7-2 and TRBJ2-7, with TRBD1 as a possible D gene (5 bases). Deletions cut 7 bases from V and 4 bases from J, with 14 bases between. CDR3 length: 13 residues. Per the germline V gene, CDR1 is SGHTA and CDR2 is FQGNSA. CDR3 sequence reads: CASTSPGLYEQYF. The CDR3 DNA sequence: TGTGCCAGCACTTCCCCAGGGTTATACGAGCAGTACTTC.

V gene TRBV4-1 combines with J gene TRBJ1-3; D remains unclear. Germline CDR1 and CDR2: MGHRA and YSYEKL. The CDR3 is 14 amino acids. The V end lost 1 base, the J end lost 4 bases, and 8 bases lay between the germline ends. The CDR3 region is CASSQVLDGNTIYF. CDR3 DNA: TGCGCCAGCAGCCAAGTGCTTGACGGAAACACCATATATTTT.

CDR3 amino acids: CASRRDRDYGYTF. CDR3 in DNA: TGTGCCAGCAGGAGGGACAGGGACTATGGCTACACCTTC. The V call is TRBV6-5, the J call TRBJ1-2; TRBD1 matches at 9 bases. The germline CDR1 and CDR2 sequences are MNHEY and SVGAGI. The V and J ends lost 6 bases and 3 bases, in that order; junction bases with no gene match: 2. The CDR3 has 13 residues.

This clonotype appeared a few times. The CDR3 protein is CASRPTGRGISEAFF. The CDR3, as DNA: TGTGCCAGTAGACCCACGGGCCGAGGAATCTCTGAAGCTTTCTTT. The chain uses TRBV19 and TRBJ1-1; D gene uncertain. The CDR3 totals 15 residues. Per germline, CDR1 LNHDA and CDR2 SQIVND (reference sequence). V shed 6 bases and J shed 6 bases, with 20 bases lying between them.